These 10 T cell receptor beta chains were sequenced from one sample in a study of response to subunit inactivated influenza vaccine. TCRdb itself ran the RT-PCR reads through MiXCR, one entry per CDR3 protein. The profile covers more than 600,000 distinct CDR3 sequences, with approximately 17% appearing a single time and approximately 10% taken by the ten largest. Here the sequenced sample was PBMCs from blood, taken roughly 5 days after vaccination. The source is a man aged 50-60 years who received an inactivated influenza vaccine.

This rearrangement joins TRBV6-2 or TRBV6-3 to TRBJ1-5, with TRBD1 matching 7 bases. This CDR3 is 13 amino acids long. With V trimmed by 5 bases and J by 6 bases, 4 bases remained unmatched. CDR1 and CDR2 (germline): MNHEY, SVGEGT. The CDR3 DNA is TGTGCCAGCAGTGGGACAGACCGTCAGCCCCAGCATTTT. Translated, it gives CASSGTDRQPQHF.

The V call is TRBV7-9, the J call TRBJ2-1; no definite D call. The germline CDR1 and CDR2 sequences are SEHNR and FQNEAQ (reference sequence). V was trimmed by 4 bases and J by 6 bases, leaving 13 bases between them. The CDR3 is 14 residues long. Here the CDR3 reads CASSSTSSVNEQFF. The CDR3 region has the DNA TGTGCCAGCAGCTCTACTTCTAGTGTCAATGAGCAGTTCTTC.

V is TRBV4-3 and J is TRBJ2-7, with D uncertain. Per germline, CDR1 LGHNA and CDR2 YSLEER. V lost 0 bases, J lost 3 bases, and 9 bases lay in between. The CDR3 has 14 residues. CDR3 amino acids: CASSQDPTFYEQYF. CDR3 sequence (DNA): TGCGCCAGCAGCCAAGATCCTACCTTCTACGAGCAGTACTTC.

This clonotype has just a few counts. The junction does not match germline at one end; this may be a read error. The rearrangement links TRBV7-9 to TRBJ2-1; TRBD2 aligns across 8 bases. This CDR3 has 16 amino acids. From germline, CDR1 is SEHNR and CDR2 FQNEAQ (reference sequence). In DNA form, the CDR3 reads TGTGCCAGCAGTTTAGGACACGGGAGGGCAATGAATGAGCAGTTCTTC. Its protein product is CASSLGHGRAMNEQFF.

The chain uses TRBV7-2 and TRBJ1-5; weak D call: TRBD1 (5 bases). Germline CDR1 SGHTA, CDR2 FQGNSA. CDR3 size: 14 residues. V was trimmed by 6 bases and J by 3 bases, leaving 12 bases between them. CDR3 amino acids: CASRGPGYNQPQHF. CDR3 sequence (DNA): TGTGCCAGCAGGGGGCCCGGATACAATCAGCCCCAGCATTTT. The full variable domain, in which reference TRBV7-2 and TRBJ1-5 provide the parts outside the CDR3, is GAGVSQSPSNKVTEKGKDVELRCDPISGHTALYWYRQSLGQGLEFLIYFQGNSAPDKSGLPSDRFSAERTGGSVSTLTIQRTQQEDSAVYLCASRGPGYNQPQHFGDGTRLSIL.

In its sample, this clonotype was seen a few times. This chain uses TRBV10-3 with TRBJ2-1, with 7 bases lining up with TRBD1. In germline, CDR1 is ENHRY, CDR2 SYGVKD. The CDR3 totals 14 residues. Trimming at V came to 0 bases and at J to 10 bases, leaving 6 bases not matched to a gene. CDR3: CAISESLAGGEQFF. For the CDR3, the DNA is TGTGCCATCAGTGAGTCGTTGGCAGGGGGAGAGCAGTTCTTC.

The rearrangement joins TRBV20-1 to TRBJ2-2, with TRBD2 identical over 9 bases. Trimming at V came to 5 bases and at J to 1 base, leaving 8 bases not matched to a gene. CDR3 size: 16 residues. The germline V gene has CDR1 DFQATT and CDR2 SNEGSKA (reference sequence). The CDR3 DNA is TGCAGTGCTCACGGGAAGCGGGGGGTGAACACCGGGGAGCTGTTTTTT. Its protein is CSAHGKRGVNTGELFF.

CDR3 in amino acids: CASSLSAGGLADTQYF. In DNA, the CDR3 is TGTGCCAGCAGCTTATCTGCGGGGGGGCTTGCAGATACGCAGTATTTT. The chain combines TRBV7-2 with TRBJ2-3, with 9 bases that match TRBD2. Germline CDR1 reads SGHTA; CDR2 reads FQGNSA. CDR3 length: 16 amino acids. The trim removed 2 bases at V and 4 bases at J, leaving 7 bases unmatched.

This clonotype appeared many times. The gene calls are TRBV7-9 and TRBJ2-7; D tentatively reads TRBD1 or TRBD2 (5 bases each). CDR3 length: 15 residues. The V gene lost 5 bases and the J gene lost 2 bases, with 16 bases spanning the gap. Germline loops: CDR1 SEHNR, CDR2 FQNEAQ (reference sequence). CDR3 loop: CASSPPGPRAYEQYF. Here the CDR3 DNA reads TGTGCCAGCAGCCCACCGGGACCGCGTGCCTACGAGCAGTACTTC.

This clonotype occurred many times. The chain employs TRBV5-1 and TRBJ2-3, with D possibly TRBD2 on 6 matching bases. The CDR3 spans 17 residues. Trimming left V 1 base short and J 2 bases short, with 17 bases between. From germline, CDR1 is SGHRS and CDR2 YFSETQ. The CDR3 DNA is TGCGCCAGCAGCTTGAACCAGCGGGCCTATAACACAGATACGCAGTATTTT. It is translated as CASSLNQRAYNTDTQYF.